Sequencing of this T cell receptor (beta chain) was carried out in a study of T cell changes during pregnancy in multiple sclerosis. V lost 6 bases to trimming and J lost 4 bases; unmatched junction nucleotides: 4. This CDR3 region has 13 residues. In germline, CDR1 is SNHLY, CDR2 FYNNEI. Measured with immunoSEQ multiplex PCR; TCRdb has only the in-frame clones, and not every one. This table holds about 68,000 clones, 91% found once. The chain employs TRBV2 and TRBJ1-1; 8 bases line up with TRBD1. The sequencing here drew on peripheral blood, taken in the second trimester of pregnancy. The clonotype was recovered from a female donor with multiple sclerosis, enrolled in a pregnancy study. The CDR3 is CASRLQGGTEAFF. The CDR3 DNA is TGTGCCAGCAGGTTACAGGGGGGCACTGAAGCTTTCTTT.